The next 11 T cell receptor beta chains were all read from a single sample in a study of naive and memory T cell subsets. Four PCR rounds used nested alpha and beta constant region primers plus the SP2 primer. One entry per CDR3 protein results from TCRdb running MiXCR on the UMI-ligation and nested PCR reads. The table includes about 37,000 distinct CDR3 sequences, approximately 9.9% detected once. As for treatment: skin biopsy from PPD injection site in Mantoux-positive individual. TCR cDNA received a 3' ligated oligonucleotide that carried a UMI. This specimen was skin, taken from a tuberculin skin test site. Receptors were obtained from an adult in good health.

The chain has TRBV6-2 or TRBV6-3 and TRBJ2-1; TRBD1 might be the D (6 bases). The V end was cut by 7 bases, the J end by 10 bases, with 11 bases between. The CDR3 extends over 11 amino acids. Germline CDR1 and CDR2: MNHEY and SVGEGT. In nucleotides, the CDR3 is TGTGCCAGCAATAGGGGGACAGAGCAGTTCTTC. It translates to CASNRGTEQFF.

The gene calls are TRBV2 and TRBJ2-4, with D perhaps matching TRBD1 (6 bases). The V end lost 1 base, the J end lost 6 bases, and 13 bases lay between the germline ends. The germline gives CDR1 SNHLY, CDR2 FYNNEI. The CDR3 extends over 15 amino acids. The CDR3 DNA follows: TGTGCCAGCAGTGAAGAACAGGGTCACGTAAACATTCAGTACTTC. This encodes CASSEEQGHVNIQYF. The whole variable domain, remainder taken from reference TRBV2 and TRBJ2-4, is EPEVTQTPSHQVTQMGQEVILRCVPISNHLYFYWYRQILGQKVEFLVSFYNNEISEKSEIFDDQFSVERPDGSNFTLKIRSTKLEDSAMYFCASSEEQGHVNIQYFGAGTRLSVL.

The rearrangement uses TRBV19 and TRBJ2-1; 9 bases align to TRBD1. Germline CDR1 and CDR2: LNHDA and SQIVND (reference sequence). The CDR3 runs 15 residues. The junction had 9 bases not matched to a gene; V was cut back by 5 bases and J by 7 bases. In DNA form, the CDR3 reads TGTGCCAGTAGTGGGGGACAGGGAATTAGGAATGAGCAGTTCTTC. It codes for CASSGGQGIRNEQFF.

This clonotype appeared many times. One end of the junction fails to match germline, which may point to a read error. The rearrangement uses TRBV7-7 and TRBJ2-2; 10 bases are a match to TRBD2. This CDR3 spans 16 amino acids. Germline CDR1 is SSHAT and CDR2 is FNYEAQ (reference sequence). CDR3 in amino acids: CASSLGLAEPPGELFF. The CDR3 region has the DNA TGTGCTAGCAGCTTAGGACTAGCGGAGCCCCCCGGGGAGCTGTTTTTT.

Many counts were recorded for this clonotype. The chain has TRBV20-1 and TRBJ2-7; tentatively, D is TRBD1 (5 bases). The CDR3 is 13 residues long. Trimming stripped 6 bases from V and 1 base from J, with 13 bases between. CDR1 and CDR2 (germline): DFQATT, SNEGSKA (reference sequence). The CDR3 sequence: CSAANRLSYEQYF. The CDR3 bases are TGCAGTGCCGCTAACAGGTTGTCCTACGAGCAGTACTTC.

The V call is TRBV7-9, the J call TRBJ1-1, with unresolved D. Germline V lookup: CDR1 SEHNR, CDR2 FQNEAQ (reference sequence). Trimming cost V 0 bases and J 0 bases, with 8 bases left between them. CDR3 length: 15 amino acids. This chain's CDR3 is CASSLAWAVNTEAFF. The CDR3 DNA is TGTGCCAGCAGCTTAGCTTGGGCAGTGAACACTGAAGCTTTCTTT.

This clonotype was counted a few times. Relative to the germline gene, one junction end is altered; a read error may explain this. The chain joins TRBV6-5 to TRBJ1-2, with D unresolved. CDR1 and CDR2 from the germline V gene are MNHEY and SVGAGI. There are 14 residues in the CDR3. The chain's CDR3 is CASRSGRRTLGDTF. In DNA, the CDR3 is TGTGCCAGCAGGAGTGGCCGTAGGACCCTTGGCGACACCTTC.

The chain links TRBV5-5 to TRBJ2-5, with D possibly matching TRBD1 (6 bases). This CDR3 has 18 amino acids. V was trimmed by 4 bases and J by 3 bases, leaving 25 bases between them. CDR1 is SGHKS and CDR2 is YYEKEE in the germline V gene (reference sequence). CDR3 nucleotide sequence: TGTGCCAGCAGCACGAGGCTACAGGGCGCTTTCGAAGAAGAGACCCAGTACTTC. The encoded protein is CASSTRLQGAFEEETQYF.

This clonotype was counted between two and nine times. The chain links TRBV20-1 to TRBJ2-7, with TRBD2 matching over 11 bases. V lost 1 base and J lost 3; bases outside the gene matches: 5. The CDR3 is made up of 15 amino acids. Germline-derived CDR1 and CDR2 are DFQATT and SNEGSKA (reference sequence). In nucleotides, the CDR3 is TGCAGTGCTAGAGCAACTAGCGGGGGTTTCTACGAGCAGTACTTC. Translation: CSARATSGGFYEQYF.

This clonotype came up many times. The chain carries TRBV20-1 and TRBJ1-6, with a possible D match to TRBD1 (5 bases). Germline values: CDR1 DFQATT, CDR2 SNEGSKA (reference sequence). This CDR3 region has 15 residues. V lost 3 bases and J 0 bases, leaving 9 bases between the germline ends. The CDR3: CSARGLSSYNSPLHF. The CDR3 nucleotides read TGCAGTGCTAGGGGACTGAGCTCCTATAATTCACCCCTCCACTTT.

This clonotype was recorded at least ten times. The chain has TRBV7-2 and TRBJ2-5; the D is unclear. CDR3 size: 12 residues. Per the germline V gene, CDR1 is SGHTA and CDR2 is FQGNSA. Trimming removed 4 bases at V and 5 bases at J, with 8 bases between. CDR3 bases: TGTGCCAGCAGCTACCCCCTGGAGACCCAGTACTTC. Protein: CASSYPLETQYF.